The present T cell receptor beta chain was sequenced within a study of T cells in Graves' hyperthyroidism and ophthalmopathy (dated by TCRdb to the late 2010s). For context, the study as a whole: Peripheral blood was collected at initial diagnosis, before any treatment. An independent validation cohort of under 20 hyperthyroidism patients and about 16 patients who later progressed to ophthalmopathy tested prospective prediction of ophthalmopathy. Once sampling was done, hyperthyroidism patients were given methimazole at a starting dose of 30 mg daily, whereas ophthalmopathy patients were given high-dose intravenous methylprednisolone. The 100 or so discovery patients were randomly split 7:3 into training and test sets. In addition, the study compared T-cell repertoires in thyroid tissue and in blood from several Graves' hyperthyroidism patients. The paper reports TCR Vbeta CDR3 sequencing of roughly 140 peripheral blood samples: under 45 ophthalmopathy, roughly 80 hyperthyroidism and around 17 progressor patients. TCR V-J signatures able to tell the groups apart were searched for in a discovery cohort of around 95 patients, of whom more than 40 had Graves' ophthalmopathy and more than 55 had stable Graves' hyperthyroidism.

The hyperthyroidism patients were between 18 and 65 years old and newly diagnosed, with a disease duration of less than 2 months. The study excluded patients with uncontrolled infections, other autoimmune diseases, pregnancy or lactation. Clinical symptoms, serum thyroxine and TRAb, thyroid ultrasound, and orbital computed tomography formed the basis for the diagnoses. Blood from progressor patients was drawn when they were first diagnosed with hyperthyroidism, before any ophthalmopathy symptoms appeared. PBMCs were isolated from around 10 ml of fresh peripheral blood by Ficoll-Paque density gradient centrifugation. Progressor patients were initially diagnosed with Graves' hyperthyroidism and developed ophthalmopathy during follow-up. Trizol reagent was used to extract total RNA, and RNA quality was then checked on an Agilent 2100 Bioanalyzer. V is cut by 4 bases and J by 6 bases, and the space between the germline ends is 20 bases. The CDR3 goes from the cysteine to the phenylalanine over 16 residues. The read is trimmed to its CDR3 DNA, 48 bases read in frame from base 1.

Overall study outcomes, separate from this receptor: Sample size was not statistically predetermined, and investigators were not blinded to group allocation. Most expanded thyroid clonotypes (frequency above 0.001) were also detected in blood, suggesting blood repertoires may reflect thyroid immune responses. In validation, progression to ophthalmopathy was predicted by the model with about 70% sensitivity and 72% to 80% specificity, a median of roughly 6.4 months before onset. Ophthalmopathy was separated from stable hyperthyroidism by a 13 V-J signature model, with approximately 89% sensitivity and around 81% specificity obtained in cross-validation and 80%/75% obtained in testing.

The TCR beta CDR3 regions were amplified from RNA transcripts. The TCR CDR3 was subjected to a first round of RT-PCR using the HTBI primer set and the Qiagen OneStep RT-PCR kit. A second multiplex PCR round built the libraries, followed by size selection and purification. Sequencing of the libraries was done on an Illumina HiSeq2000 using paired-end 100 bp reads. In the authors' own workflow: SOAPnuke was used to process the raw data, with reads discarded if the reads contained adapters or uncalled bases, had a mean Phred below 15, or lacked an exact constant-primer or identifier match. High-quality paired reads were merged with COPE v1.2.5, and unique nucleotide sequences were defined as clonotypes. Clonotypes were aligned to IMGT TRBV, TRBD and TRBJ reference segments using MiTCR v1.1. The analysis included only V-J combinations with a frequency above 0.0001, which together covered over 98% of the repertoires. A TCS score was defined as the ratio of F50 (clonal expansion) to E x V (chaos), with BLOSUM62-based TCRdist applied between CDR3 peptides within each V-J. Welch's t-statistics and random forest reduced 514 V-J features to about 12, which were used in a naive Bayes classifier (R e1071). TCRdb reprocessing: public reads trimmed at Q25 with fastp, clones called with MiXCR, in-frame beta chains kept. Entries that share a CDR3 protein sequence are merged under the most common genes and DNA. The V and J calls were determined by TCRdb, not by the authors. Recorded for this sample are 730,000 or so distinct CDR3 sequences; roughly 20% of them occurred a single time. Together, the top ten hold roughly 17% of the sample.

With respect to this clonotype: It has no known antigen specificity. Per-base quality was not reported, and no clone a single base away is much larger than it.

The clonotype originates from a woman between 45 and 65 years old with Graves' hyperthyroidism that later progressed to Graves' ophthalmopathy. Input material: blood. In this chain, TRBV12-3 or TRBV12-4 is recombined with TRBJ2-3, with a weak D call of TRBD2 (7 bases match). This receptor carries the CDR3 CASSSPSGGLGDTQYF. The DNA is as follows: TGTGCCAGCAGTTCCCCATCCGGGGGGCTGGGGGATACGCAGTATTTT.